This T cell receptor (beta chain) was sequenced in a study of shared clonotypes between healthy human individuals. Germline V gene lookup returns CDR1 SGHTA and CDR2 FQGNSA. The germline V and J ends were trimmed by 0 bases and 0 bases, with 7 bases remaining between them. This CDR3 has 15 residues. Assay runs were performed at deep level. As originally analysed: From ImmunoSEQ came sequences covering only the junction and carrying no quality scores, so filtering differed. Clones were sequenced by immunoSEQ multiplex PCR, and TCRdb holds only the in-frame ones, with some missing. V, J and clone size derive from that table, while D and trimming were established from the DNA sequence. The sample holds about 700,000 clones, under 80% seen once.

The chain has TRBV7-2 and TRBJ2-3, with D perhaps given as TRBD1 or TRBD2 (5 bases each). This TCR derives from a woman in her thirties in good health. Sequenced: memory CD4+ T cells sorted from blood. Subset here: CD45RA-negative fraction. Written as DNA, the CDR3 is TGTGCCAGCAGCTTAGCGGGACCTAGCACAGATACGCAGTATTTT. Encoded protein: CASSLAGPSTDTQYF.